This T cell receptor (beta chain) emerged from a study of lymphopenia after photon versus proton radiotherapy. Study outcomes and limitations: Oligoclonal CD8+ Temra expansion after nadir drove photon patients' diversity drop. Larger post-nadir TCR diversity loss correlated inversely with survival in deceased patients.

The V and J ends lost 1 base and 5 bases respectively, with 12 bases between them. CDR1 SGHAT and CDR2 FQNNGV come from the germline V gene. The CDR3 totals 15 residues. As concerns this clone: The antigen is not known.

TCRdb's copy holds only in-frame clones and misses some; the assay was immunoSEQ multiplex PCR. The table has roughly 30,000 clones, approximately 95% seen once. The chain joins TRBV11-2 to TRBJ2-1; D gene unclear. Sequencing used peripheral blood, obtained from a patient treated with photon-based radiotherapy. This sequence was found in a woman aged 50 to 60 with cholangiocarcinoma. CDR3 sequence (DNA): TGTGCCAGCAGCTTAGGGGTATGGGTGGACAATGAGCAGTTCTTC. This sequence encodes CASSLGVWVDNEQFF.